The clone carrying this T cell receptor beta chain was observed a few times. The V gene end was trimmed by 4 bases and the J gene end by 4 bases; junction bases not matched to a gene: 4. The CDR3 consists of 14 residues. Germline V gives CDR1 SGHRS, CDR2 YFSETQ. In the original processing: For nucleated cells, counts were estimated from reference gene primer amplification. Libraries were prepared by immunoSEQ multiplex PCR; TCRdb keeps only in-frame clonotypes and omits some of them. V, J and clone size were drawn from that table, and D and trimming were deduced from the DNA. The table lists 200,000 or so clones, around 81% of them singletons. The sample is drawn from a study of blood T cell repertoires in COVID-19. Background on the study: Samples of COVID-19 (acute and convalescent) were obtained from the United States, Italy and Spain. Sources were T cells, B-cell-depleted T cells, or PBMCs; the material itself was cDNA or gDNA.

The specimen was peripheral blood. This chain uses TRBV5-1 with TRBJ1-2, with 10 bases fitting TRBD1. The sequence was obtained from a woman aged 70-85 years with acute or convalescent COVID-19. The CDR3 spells CASSTGTGAYGYTF. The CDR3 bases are TGCGCCAGCAGCACCGGGACAGGGGCCTATGGCTACACCTTC.